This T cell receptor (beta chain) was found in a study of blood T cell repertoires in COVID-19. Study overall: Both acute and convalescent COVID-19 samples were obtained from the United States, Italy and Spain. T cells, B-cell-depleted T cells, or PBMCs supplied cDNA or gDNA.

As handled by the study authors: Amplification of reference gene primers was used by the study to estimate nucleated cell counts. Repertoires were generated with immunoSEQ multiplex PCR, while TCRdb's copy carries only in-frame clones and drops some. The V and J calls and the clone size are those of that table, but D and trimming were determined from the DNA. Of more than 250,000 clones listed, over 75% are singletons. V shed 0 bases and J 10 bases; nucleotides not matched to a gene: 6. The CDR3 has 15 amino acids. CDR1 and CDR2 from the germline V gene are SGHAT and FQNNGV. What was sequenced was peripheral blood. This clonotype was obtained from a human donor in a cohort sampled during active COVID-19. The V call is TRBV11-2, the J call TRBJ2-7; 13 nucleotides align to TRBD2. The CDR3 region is CASSLDRTSGSPQYF. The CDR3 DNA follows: TGTGCCAGCAGCTTAGATCGGACTAGCGGGAGCCCTCAGTACTTC.